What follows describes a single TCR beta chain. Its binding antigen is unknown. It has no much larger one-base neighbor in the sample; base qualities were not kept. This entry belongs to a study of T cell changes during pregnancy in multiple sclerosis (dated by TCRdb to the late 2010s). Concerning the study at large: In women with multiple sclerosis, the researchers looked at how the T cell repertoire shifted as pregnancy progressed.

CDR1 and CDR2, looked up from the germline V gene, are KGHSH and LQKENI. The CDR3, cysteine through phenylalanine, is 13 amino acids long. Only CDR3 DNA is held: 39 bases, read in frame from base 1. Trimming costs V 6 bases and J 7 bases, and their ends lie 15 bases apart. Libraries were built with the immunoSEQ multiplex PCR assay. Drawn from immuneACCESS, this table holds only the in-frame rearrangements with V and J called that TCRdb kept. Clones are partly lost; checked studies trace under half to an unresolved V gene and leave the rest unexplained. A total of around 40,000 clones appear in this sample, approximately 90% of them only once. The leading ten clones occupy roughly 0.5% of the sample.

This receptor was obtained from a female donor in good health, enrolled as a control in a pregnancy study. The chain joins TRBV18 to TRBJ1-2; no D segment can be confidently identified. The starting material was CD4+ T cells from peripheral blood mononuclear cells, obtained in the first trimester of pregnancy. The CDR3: CASSPARGSGYTF. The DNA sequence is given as TGTGCCAGCTCCCCCGCCCGAGGATCTGGCTACACCTTC.